What follows are 10 T cell receptor beta chains derived from one specimen sequenced in a study of PD-1 blockade in classical Hodgkin lymphoma. Data came from immunoSEQ multiplex PCR; TCRdb stores just in-frame clones and leaves some out. The data contain roughly 13,000 clones, 60% to 80% of them seen just once; the ten biggest clones take up roughly 25%. All patients relapsed after autologous stem cell transplantation, and brentuximab vedotin exposure varied. Material: peripheral blood mononuclear cells (PBMCs), obtained before the second cycle of nivolumab. These receptors all come from a human donor with classical Hodgkin lymphoma.

This clone was detected once. V is TRBV9 and J is TRBJ2-1; D not resolved. Trimming removed 0 bases at V and 10 bases at J, with 11 bases between. The CDR3 contains 13 residues. Germline assignment: CDR1 SGDLS and CDR2 YYNGEE. The CDR3 region is CASSVGPSGEQFF. The DNA of the CDR3 is TGTGCCAGCAGCGTAGGACCCTCGGGCGAGCAGTTCTTC.

The chain recombines TRBV7-9 with TRBJ2-3; 15 bases are shared with TRBD2. J lost 3 bases, V lost 4 bases, and 11 bases had no gene match. The CDR3 covers 19 residues. The germline V gene encodes CDR1 SEHNR and CDR2 FQNEAQ (reference sequence). The CDR3 here is CASSSRGLAGGQWTDTQYF. The CDR3 DNA is TGTGCCAGCAGCTCCAGAGGACTAGCGGGGGGGCAGTGGACAGATACGCAGTATTTT.

In this sample, this clone turned up once. The rearrangement links TRBV18 to TRBJ1-6; no clear D. The CDR3 has 17 residues. V dropped 3 bases and J dropped 0 bases, with 12 bases sitting between them. CDR1 is KGHSH, CDR2 LQKENI, per germline. In DNA form, the CDR3 reads TGTGCCAGCTCACCCAACCAACCCAGCTCCTATAATTCACCCCTCCACTTT. Its protein is CASSPNQPSSYNSPLHF.

This clone was recorded once. The chain joins TRBV5-4 to TRBJ2-1; no clear D gene. CDR1 is SGHNT and CDR2 is YYREEE in the germline V gene (reference sequence). V lost 2 bases and J 7 bases, leaving 16 bases between the germline ends. This CDR3 has 15 residues. The CDR3 DNA sequence: TGTGCCAGCAGCTTAGGCAAAGATCTCGGTAATGAGCAGTTCTTC. This gives the protein CASSLGKDLGNEQFF.

This rearrangement joins TRBV19 to TRBJ1-2; 9 bases line up with TRBD1. Germline CDR1 LNHDA, CDR2 SQIVND (reference sequence). This CDR3 contains 14 residues. Unmatched junction bases numbered 9, after V lost 10 bases and J lost 3 bases. CDR3 loop: CATRTGGLDYGYTF. The CDR3 DNA is TGTGCCACTAGAACAGGGGGCTTGGACTATGGCTACACCTTC.

This clone was counted between two and nine times. J is TRBJ2-5 and V is TRBV29-1, with D possibly being TRBD2 (5 bases). CDR3 length equals 11 residues. Deletions cut 7 bases from V and 5 bases from J, with 11 bases between. CDR1 is SQVTM, CDR2 ANQGSEA, per germline. The CDR3 region has the DNA TGCAGCGCCAGCGGCGGGGAGACCCAGTACTTC. The encoded protein is CSASGGETQYF.

The chain carries TRBV6-5 and TRBJ1-1; no reliable D call. Germline V gene data show CDR1 as MNHEY and CDR2 as SVGAGI. The ends were cut back, 4 bases at V and 4 bases at J, with 19 bases in the middle. The CDR3 totals 16 residues. The CDR3 reads CASSLLRRTSGTEAFF. Here the CDR3 DNA reads TGTGCCAGCAGTTTATTGCGGAGGACGTCGGGCACTGAAGCTTTCTTT.

The gene calls are TRBV6-6 and TRBJ1-2, with 8 bases aligning to TRBD1. J was trimmed by 8 bases and V by 2 bases; bases with no gene match: 7. This CDR3 region has 14 residues. Germline V gene data show CDR1 as MNHNY and CDR2 as SVGAGI (reference sequence). DNA for the CDR3: TGTGCCAGCAGTTACGACAGGGGAGTGGAAGGCTACACCTTC. It yields the protein CASSYDRGVEGYTF.

This chain links TRBV6-5 with TRBJ1-4; D is ambiguous. Per germline, CDR1 MNHEY and CDR2 SVGAGI. V shed 4 bases and J shed 7 bases, with 19 bases lying between them. The CDR3 has 16 amino acids. CDR3: CASSSLARLGVEKLFF. The CDR3 region has the DNA TGTGCCAGCAGTTCTCTGGCCCGGCTTGGGGTTGAAAAACTGTTTTTT.

The chain recombines TRBV10-2 with TRBJ1-2; D unresolved. The ends were cut back, 3 bases at V and 4 bases at J, with 9 bases in the middle. This CDR3 has 13 residues. CDR1 is WSHSY and CDR2 is SAAADI in the germline V gene. The CDR3 DNA sequence: TGCGCCAGCAGTGATCGGGTCAGCTATGGCTACACCTTC. This codes for CASSDRVSYGYTF.